The sequence of this T cell receptor beta chain was determined in a study of cytomegalovirus exposure and HLA in healthy donors. Germline-derived CDR1 and CDR2 are SGHTA and FQGNSA. This CDR3 is 17 amino acids long. V gave up 4 bases and J gave up 9 bases, with 25 bases separating them. Primers included in the PCR were 60 Vbeta and 13 Jbeta primers. Sequenced by immunoSEQ multiplex PCR; TCRdb stores in-frame clones only, minus some. This table has about 81,000 clones, 77% appearing once. V and J are TRBV7-2 and TRBJ2-1; TRBD1 might be the D (7 bases). This TCR was sampled from a man aged 50 to 60 in good health and CMV-seropositive. The sequencing input was PBMCs. The CDR3 here is CASSYRATGALGGEQFF. The DNA for the CDR3 is TGTGCCAGCAGCTACCGCGCTACAGGGGCCCTGGGAGGTGAGCAGTTCTTC.